The 19 T cell receptor beta chains below all came from one sample that was sequenced in a study of T cell responses to AZD1222 COVID-19 vaccine. This table comes from immunoSEQ multiplex PCR, and its TCRdb copy is limited to in-frame clones, with some not included. The top ten clones hold approximately 17% of a sample with approximately 100,000 clones, more than 75% of them seen once. The sequencing here drew on peripheral blood, taken on day 0 of AZD1222 vaccination. The receptors shown here come from an adult in good health.

The V call is TRBV11-3, the J call TRBJ2-7, with 12 bases matching TRBD2. Losses at the gene ends were 5 bases for V and 5 bases for J; bases not matched to a gene: 13. Germline CDR1 and CDR2: SGHNT and YENEEA. The CDR3 extends over 17 amino acids. The CDR3 region is CASSHDSGLAGKDEQYF. The CDR3 nucleotides read TGTGCCAGCAGCCACGACTCCGGACTAGCGGGAAAGGACGAGCAGTACTTC.

This clone occurred many times. The V call is TRBV30, the J call TRBJ2-1; D may be TRBD2 (5 bases). V was pared by 5 bases and J by 8 bases, with 13 bases between. The germline V gene has CDR1 GTSNPN and CDR2 SVGIG (reference sequence). The CDR3 contains 12 residues. This CDR3 is CAWGLTLDEQFF. For the CDR3, the DNA is TGTGCCTGGGGACTTACTCTAGATGAGCAGTTCTTC.

The V and J genes are TRBV3-1 (or the pseudogene TRBV3-2) and TRBJ2-7, with 11 nucleotides matching TRBD1. Per germline, CDR1 LGHDT and CDR2 YNNKEL (reference sequence). CDR3 size: 17 residues. V gave up 0 bases and J gave up 7 bases; unmatched junction bases: 11. The CDR3 spells CASSQDTPGQGAREQYF. In DNA, the CDR3 is TGTGCCAGCAGCCAAGACACCCCTGGACAGGGGGCGAGGGAGCAGTACTTC.

This clone was found once. The rearrangement uses TRBV5-1 and TRBJ1-4; D is uncertain. The CDR3 runs to 16 residues. Germline V gene lookup returns CDR1 SGHRS and CDR2 YFSETQ. Trimming removed 4 bases from V and 5 bases from J, with 18 bases in between. CDR3 loop: CASSQSEAAGNEKLFF. The CDR3 DNA reads TGCGCCAGCAGCCAATCTGAAGCGGCGGGAAATGAAAAACTGTTTTTT. Supplemented by reference TRBV5-1 and TRBJ1-4, the full variable domain reads KAGVTQTPRYLIKTRGQQVTLSCSPISGHRSVSWYQQTPGQGLQFLFEYFSETQRNKGNFPGRFSGRQFSNSRSEMNVSTLELGDSALYLCASSQSEAAGNEKLFFGSGTQLSVL.

V gene TRBV4-1 combines with J gene TRBJ1-3, with a tentative D call TRBD1 (6 bases). CDR1 is MGHRA and CDR2 is YSYEKL in the germline V gene. This CDR3 spans 17 amino acids. Trimming removed 4 bases from V and 0 bases from J, with 16 bases in between. The CDR3 here is CASSPLNTGSSGNTIYF. The DNA for the CDR3 is TGCGCCAGCAGCCCCCTTAATACAGGGAGCTCTGGAAACACCATATATTTT.

The chain combines TRBV5-4 with TRBJ1-2; 11 positions agree with TRBD1. CDR1 and CDR2 from the germline V gene are SGHNT and YYREEE (reference sequence). Losses at the gene ends were 6 bases for V and 8 bases for J; bases not matched to a gene: 12. The CDR3 is made up of 15 amino acids. CDR3 sequence: CASIMDRGRSGGYTF. CDR3 sequence (DNA): TGTGCCAGCATCATGGACAGGGGGCGTTCGGGGGGCTACACCTTC.

The chain employs TRBV29-1 and TRBJ1-2; 10 bases match TRBD1. This CDR3 spans 13 amino acids. The V gene end was trimmed by 3 bases and the J gene end by 4 bases; junction bases not matched to a gene: 2. CDR1 SQVTM and CDR2 ANQGSEA come from the germline V gene. The CDR3 region has the DNA TGCAGCGTTGAGACAGGGGGCGGCTATGGCTACACCTTC. Protein: CSVETGGGYGYTF.

V gene TRBV5-1 combines with J gene TRBJ1-6, with 7 positions matching TRBD1. The CDR3 runs 14 residues. Trimming took 4 bases from V and 8 from J; bases not matched to a gene: 6. Germline V gene data show CDR1 as SGHRS and CDR2 as YFSETQ. The CDR3 region has the DNA TGCGCCAGCAGCCCTGAAACAGGGGATTCACCCCTCCACTTT. Amino acid sequence: CASSPETGDSPLHF.

This chain connects TRBV6-1 to TRBJ1-1; D is possibly TRBD1 (5 bases). Per germline, CDR1 MNHNS and CDR2 SASEGT. CDR3 length: 14 residues. Trimming removed 4 bases from V and 6 bases from J, with 15 bases in between. The CDR3 bases are TGTGCCAGCAGTGGAAGCCAGGGCTTCGCTGAAGCTTTCTTT. It is translated as CASSGSQGFAEAFF.

Only a few counts were recorded for this clone. The rearrangement uses TRBV11-3 and TRBJ2-1; D may be TRBD1 (6 bases). The CDR3 length is 14 residues. Germline assignment: CDR1 SGHNT and CDR2 YENEEA. Between the trimmed V and J ends, which lost 5 bases and 1 base, there was a span of 9 bases. The CDR3 is CASSVQGSYNEQFF. The CDR3 DNA follows: TGTGCCAGCAGCGTACAGGGTTCCTACAATGAGCAGTTCTTC.

In this sample, this clone turned up once. The chain recombines TRBV5-4 with TRBJ2-7, with TRBD1 matching over 7 bases. The V gene end was trimmed by 3 bases and the J gene end by 3 bases; junction bases not matched to a gene: 12. Germline CDR1 SGHNT, CDR2 YYREEE (reference sequence). This CDR3 region has 16 residues. The CDR3 DNA is TGTGCCAGCAGCTCGTCCGGGACAGCTGCCAGCTACGAGCAGTACTTC. It codes for CASSSSGTAASYEQYF. Combining the CDR3 with reference TRBV5-4 and TRBJ2-7 gives the whole variable domain ETGVTQSPTHLIKTRGQQVTLRCSSQSGHNTVSWYQQALGQGPQFIFQYYREEENGRGNFPPRFSGLQFPNYSSELNVNALELDDSALYLCASSSSGTAASYEQYFGPGTRLTVT.

The chain links TRBV30 to TRBJ1-3; tentatively, D is TRBD1 (6 bases). This CDR3 contains 15 residues. The germline CDR1 and CDR2 sequences are GTSNPN and SVGIG (reference sequence). Deletions cut 2 bases from V and 0 bases from J, with 11 bases between. In DNA, the CDR3 is TGTGCCTGGAGTCTTCGGGGGCACTCTGGAAACACCATATATTTT. It codes for CAWSLRGHSGNTIYF.

This clone was found once. The chain recombines TRBV7-2 with TRBJ1-2; 8 bases line up with TRBD1. This CDR3 has 15 residues. Trimming removed 1 base from V and 6 bases from J; junction bases left unmatched: 7. From germline, CDR1 is SGHTA and CDR2 FQGNSA. CDR3: CASSLGDRGGDGYTF. The CDR3 nucleotides read TGTGCCAGCAGCTTAGGTGACAGGGGAGGGGATGGCTACACCTTC. The complete variable domain, with remaining parts taken from reference TRBV7-2 and TRBJ1-2, reads GAGVSQSPSNKVTEKGKDVELRCDPISGHTALYWYRQSLGQGLEFLIYFQGNSAPDKSGLPSDRFSAERTGGSVSTLTIQRTQQEDSAVYLCASSLGDRGGDGYTFGSGTRLTVV.

The chain has TRBV18 and TRBJ2-1; D not certain. The germline V gene has CDR1 KGHSH and CDR2 LQKENI. The CDR3 runs to 11 residues. With 3 bases removed from V and 7 bases from J, the gap between germline ends came to 4 bases. This chain's CDR3 is CASSPINEQFF. CDR3 nucleotide sequence: TGTGCCAGCTCACCTATAAATGAGCAGTTCTTC.

The chain couples TRBV25-1 to TRBJ1-2; 7 bases fit TRBD1. Trimming cost V 2 bases and J 5 bases; bases outside gene matches: 2. The CDR3 has 13 amino acids. CDR1 and CDR2 from the germline V gene are MGHDK and SYGVNS. CDR3: CASSEAGGYGYTF. The CDR3 DNA is TGTGCCAGCAGTGAAGCAGGGGGTTATGGCTACACCTTC.

The chain recombines TRBV24-1 with TRBJ2-7, with no clear D. The germline V and J ends were trimmed by 10 bases and 1 base, with 16 bases remaining between them. This CDR3 is built from 14 residues. Germline CDR1 and CDR2: KGHDR and SFDVKD. The CDR3 region is CATSSAQKSYEQYF. The CDR3 bases are TGTGCCACATCGTCAGCCCAAAAATCCTACGAGCAGTACTTC.

V gene TRBV5-1 combines with J gene TRBJ2-1; D not certain. The V end was cut by 0 bases, the J end by 3 bases, with 10 bases between. The germline CDR1 and CDR2 sequences are SGHRS and YFSETQ. This CDR3 spans 15 amino acids. The CDR3 sequence is CASSLGTVFYNEQFF. The CDR3 DNA reads as TGCGCCAGCAGCTTGGGCACAGTCTTCTACAATGAGCAGTTCTTC. Filled out from reference TRBV5-1 and TRBJ2-1, the complete variable domain reads KAGVTQTPRYLIKTRGQQVTLSCSPISGHRSVSWYQQTPGQGLQFLFEYFSETQRNKGNFPGRFSGRQFSNSRSEMNVSTLELGDSALYLCASSLGTVFYNEQFFGPGTRLTVL.

The genes are TRBV18 and TRBJ1-1; D is undetermined. The V and J ends lost 2 bases and 3 bases respectively, with 7 bases between them. Germline V lookup: CDR1 KGHSH, CDR2 LQKENI. The CDR3 consists of 13 residues. The CDR3 spells CASSPIQDTEAFF. The CDR3 DNA follows: TGTGCCAGCTCACCAATTCAGGACACTGAAGCTTTCTTT. Drawing the rest from reference TRBV18 and TRBJ1-1, the complete variable domain is NAGVMQNPRHLVRRRGQEARLRCSPMKGHSHVYWYRQLPEEGLKFMVYLQKENIIDESGMPKERFSAEFPKEGPSILRIQQVVRGDSAAYFCASSPIQDTEAFFGQGTRLTVV.

The chain recombines TRBV29-1 with TRBJ1-3; D is unclear. There are 11 residues in the CDR3. V lost 1 base and J 4 bases, leaving 2 bases between the germline ends. Germline V gives CDR1 SQVTM, CDR2 ANQGSEA. The DNA for the CDR3 is TGCAGCGTTGAAGCCGGAAACACCATATATTTT. Amino acid sequence: CSVEAGNTIYF.